This TCR beta chain emerged from a study of control samples from healthy donors and cancer patients. The CDR3 runs 13 residues. With V trimmed by 4 bases and J by 9 bases, 7 bases remained unmatched. Germline V gene sequence: CDR1 SGHRS, CDR2 YFSETQ. Assay used: immunoSEQ multiplex PCR; TCRdb lists only in-frame clones, some missing. The sample consists of around 75,000 clones, around 94% of them appearing once. This sequence originates from a woman aged 60-75 years in good health. The sequencing sample was made of blood. The rearrangement uses TRBV5-1 and TRBJ1-2; 9 bases match TRBD1. CDR3 in DNA: TGCGCCAGCAGCACGGGACAGGGTATAAGCTACACCTTC. Its translation is CASSTGQGISYTF.